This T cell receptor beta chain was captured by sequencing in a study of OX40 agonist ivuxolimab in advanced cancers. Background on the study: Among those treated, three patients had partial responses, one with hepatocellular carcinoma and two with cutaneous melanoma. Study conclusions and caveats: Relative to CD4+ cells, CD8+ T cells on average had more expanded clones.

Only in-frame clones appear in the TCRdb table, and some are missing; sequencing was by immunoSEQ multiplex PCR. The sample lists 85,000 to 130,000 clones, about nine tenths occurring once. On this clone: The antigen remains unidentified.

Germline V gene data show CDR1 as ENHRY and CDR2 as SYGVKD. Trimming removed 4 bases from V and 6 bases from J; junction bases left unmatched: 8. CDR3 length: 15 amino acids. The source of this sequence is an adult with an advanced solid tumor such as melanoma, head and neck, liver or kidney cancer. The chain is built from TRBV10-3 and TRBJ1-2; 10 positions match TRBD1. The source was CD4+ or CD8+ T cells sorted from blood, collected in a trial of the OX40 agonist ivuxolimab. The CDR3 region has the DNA TGTGCCATCAGTGGGGGCCGACAGGGGGCAAATGGCTACACCTTC. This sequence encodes CAISGGRQGANGYTF.